Sequencing of this TCR beta chain was carried out in a study of blood T cell repertoires in COVID-19. With 3 bases clipped from V and 1 base from J, the junction kept 3 bases outside the gene matches. Germline CDR1 reads SGDLS; CDR2 reads YYNGEE. The CDR3 loop spans 14 amino acids. In the original workflow: Reference gene primer amplification gave nucleated cell count estimates. TCRdb's table, derived via immunoSEQ multiplex PCR, lists solely in-frame clones and lacks some. V and J calls and clone size are copied from that table; D and trimming were computed from the DNA. Here the sample spans about 84,000 clones, under 85% being singletons.

The sample was peripheral blood. The source of this sequence is a woman of 80 years or more with acute or convalescent COVID-19. The rearrangement joins TRBV9 to TRBJ2-7, with 8 nucleotides matching TRBD1. The CDR3 region has the DNA TGTGCCAGCAGCGACGACAGGGGATCCTACGAGCAGTACTTC. Encoded protein: CASSDDRGSYEQYF.